These 2 T cell receptor beta chains share one sample of origin, sequenced in a study of beta chain features in type 1 diabetes. Overall study results and limits: In every one of the four CD4+ subsets, TCRB CDR3s were moderately but significantly shorter in Type 1 diabetes patients.

Their recognized antigens are unknown. Expressed TCRB transcripts were sequenced, since all the RNA that had been isolated was reverse transcribed. The protocol was immunoSEQ multiplex PCR, while the TCRdb copy is restricted to in-frame clones and leaves out a portion. The data contain roughly 150,000 clones, around 63% of them singletons. The source material was naive CD4+ T cells from blood. These TCRs come from a young man with type 1 diabetes.

The chain couples TRBV5-1 to TRBJ2-1; TRBD1 is a possible D gene (5 bases). V was shortened by 3 bases and J by 5 bases, with 15 bases between the two germline ends. CDR3 length: 15 residues. Germline V lookup: CDR1 SGHRS, CDR2 YFSETQ. The CDR3: CASSYGAGNHNEQFF. CDR3 bases: TGCGCCAGCAGCTATGGGGCAGGGAATCACAATGAGCAGTTCTTC. Based on the CDR3 plus reference TRBV5-1 and TRBJ2-1, the full variable domain is KAGVTQTPRYLIKTRGQQVTLSCSPISGHRSVSWYQQTPGQGLQFLFEYFSETQRNKGNFPGRFSGRQFSNSRSEMNVSTLELGDSALYLCASSYGAGNHNEQFFGPGTRLTVL.

There are a few counts of this clone. V is TRBV7-9 and J is TRBJ2-2; D ambiguous. Between the trimmed V and J ends, which lost 2 bases and 0 bases, there was a span of 7 bases. The CDR3 extends over 15 amino acids. Germline values: CDR1 SEHNR, CDR2 FQNEAQ (reference sequence). CDR3 bases: TGTGCCAGCAGCTTAAAAACAGCGAACACCGGGGAGCTGTTTTTT. Amino acid sequence: CASSLKTANTGELFF.